The 32 T cell receptor beta chains below all came from one sample that was sequenced in a study of cytomegalovirus exposure and HLA in healthy donors. PCR used 60 Vbeta primers and 13 Jbeta primers. Assay used: immunoSEQ multiplex PCR; TCRdb lists only in-frame clones, some missing. The table records more than 110,000 clones, around 80% of them present only once. The sequenced sample consisted of PBMCs. The source of these receptors is a man aged 45-65 years in good health and CMV-seronegative.

This chain links TRBV5-1 with TRBJ2-4, with D possibly matching TRBD1 (6 bases). Trimming stripped 0 bases from V and 6 bases from J, with 10 bases between. This CDR3 comprises 14 residues. Germline CDR1 SGHRS, CDR2 YFSETQ. The CDR3 DNA follows: TGCGCCAGCAGCTTGGACATGGACAGAAACATTCAGTACTTC. Protein product: CASSLDMDRNIQYF. The whole variable domain, filled in from reference TRBV5-1 and TRBJ2-4, reads KAGVTQTPRYLIKTRGQQVTLSCSPISGHRSVSWYQQTPGQGLQFLFEYFSETQRNKGNFPGRFSGRQFSNSRSEMNVSTLELGDSALYLCASSLDMDRNIQYFGAGTRLSVL.

The rearrangement links TRBV5-1 to TRBJ1-1; no definite D call. The CDR3 extends over 12 amino acids. V was trimmed by 0 bases and J by 4 bases, leaving 4 bases between them. CDR1 and CDR2 (germline): SGHRS, YFSETQ. The CDR3 nucleotides are TGCGCCAGCAGCTTGGGGGCCACTGAAGCTTTCTTT. Translating gives CASSLGATEAFF.

J is TRBJ2-7 and V is TRBV5-1; 8 bases are a match to TRBD2. The CDR3 is 17 residues long. The germline V gene has CDR1 SGHRS and CDR2 YFSETQ. The V gene end was trimmed by 2 bases and the J gene end by 0 bases; junction bases not matched to a gene: 10. This CDR3 reads CASSLNLAGASSYEQYF. Here the CDR3 DNA reads TGCGCCAGCAGCTTAAATCTAGCGGGTGCCAGCTCCTACGAGCAGTACTTC.

Points on this clone: This CDR3 is also generated by other DNA sequences in the sample. The rearrangement uses TRBV4-1 and TRBJ2-5; D is undetermined. Deletions cut 1 base from V and 7 bases from J, with 4 bases between. The CDR3 consists of 11 residues. The germline gives CDR1 MGHRA, CDR2 YSYEKL. The CDR3 is CASSQGVTQYF. CDR3 bases: TGCGCCAGCAGCCAAGGAGTGACCCAGTACTTC.

V and J are TRBV6-5 and TRBJ1-2; 9 bases fit TRBD1. The length of the CDR3 is 12 residues. V lost 8 bases, J lost 6 bases, and 4 bases stayed unmatched. Per the germline V gene, CDR1 is MNHEY and CDR2 is SVGAGI. The CDR3 is CASRQGGDGYTF. CDR3 in DNA: TGTGCCAGCCGACAGGGGGGGGATGGCTACACCTTC.

V is TRBV9 and J is TRBJ2-2; TRBD1 aligns across 12 bases. The CDR3 is 17 amino acids. Germline CDR1 and CDR2: SGDLS and YYNGEE. After removal of 4 bases from V and 7 bases from J, the junction contained 11 bases not matched to a gene. The CDR3 DNA follows: TGTGCCAGCAGCCCCCGTCAGGGACAGGGGGCCGGCGGGGAGCTGTTTTTT. It codes for CASSPRQGQGAGGELFF.

The CDR3 region is CASSLAPPSGQSPSRSTGELFF. The CDR3 coding sequence is TGCGCCAGCAGCTTGGCTCCCCCCTCAGGACAGAGCCCGAGTAGATCTACCGGGGAGCTGTTTTTT. The rearrangement uses TRBV5-1 and TRBJ2-2, with D tentatively TRBD1 (6 bases). The length of the CDR3 is 22 residues. Trimming left V 0 bases short and J 5 bases short, with 32 bases between. Germline V gene data show CDR1 as SGHRS and CDR2 as YFSETQ.

This chain joins TRBV7-2 and TRBJ1-2; no clear D. The germline V gene encodes CDR1 SGHTA and CDR2 FQGNSA. With 2 bases removed from V and 8 bases from J, the gap between germline ends came to 12 bases. The CDR3 loop spans 13 amino acids. The CDR3 is CASSLSLSSGYTF. CDR3 nucleotides: TGTGCCAGCAGCTTATCGCTATCTTCGGGCTACACCTTC.

The chain employs TRBV12-5 and TRBJ1-1; weak D call: TRBD1 (6 bases). Germline assignment: CDR1 LGHNT and CDR2 FRNRAP. The V end was cut by 1 base, the J end by 13 bases, with 13 bases between. CDR3 length: 12 residues. The CDR3 DNA follows: TGTGCTAGTGGTTTGGCGGGACAAAAGGGTTTCTTT. This sequence encodes CASGLAGQKGFF.

The rearrangement uses TRBV7-7 and TRBJ2-7; a weak D match, TRBD1 (6 bases). The CDR3 has 15 residues. The germline CDR1 and CDR2 sequences are SSHAT and FNYEAQ (reference sequence). Trimming removed 2 bases from V and 3 bases from J, with 14 bases in between. CDR3 coding DNA: TGTGCCAGCAGCTTAAGTGCAGGGGATCTCTACGAGCAGTACTTC. Protein product: CASSLSAGDLYEQYF.

The rearrangement uses TRBV4-2 and TRBJ2-1; no clear D. The CDR3 consists of 17 residues. The germline V gene encodes CDR1 LGHNA and CDR2 YNFKEQ. Trimming left V 0 bases short and J 0 bases short, with 12 bases between. The CDR3 spells CASSQEYGSSSYNEQFF. The CDR3 DNA sequence: TGTGCCAGCAGCCAAGAATACGGTTCTAGCTCCTACAATGAGCAGTTCTTC.

The V gene is TRBV2, the J gene TRBJ2-5; maybe TRBD1 (8 bases). In germline, CDR1 is SNHLY, CDR2 FYNNEI. The CDR3 spans 16 residues. V lost 6 bases, J lost 3 bases, and 20 bases lay in between. CDR3 nucleotides: TGTGCCAGCAGCCTATTAGGACAGGGAGGGGAAGAGACCCAGTACTTC. Its translation: CASSLLGQGGEETQYF. Full variable domain (remainder filled in from reference TRBV2 and TRBJ2-5): EPEVTQTPSHQVTQMGQEVILRCVPISNHLYFYWYRQILGQKVEFLVSFYNNEISEKSEIFDDQFSVERPDGSNFTLKIRSTKLEDSAMYFCASSLLGQGGEETQYFGPGTRLLVL.

The chain couples TRBV6-5 to TRBJ2-7, with D maybe TRBD1 (5 bases). The germline gives CDR1 MNHEY, CDR2 SVGAGI. Trimming shortened V by 8 bases and J by 6 bases, and 17 bases separated the two germline ends. This CDR3 comprises 13 residues. The CDR3 coding sequence is TGTGCCAGCGGGGCAGGGTTGATTGGCGAGCAGTACTTC. Amino acids: CASGAGLIGEQYF.

The chain has TRBV14 and TRBJ2-7; 7 bases fit TRBD1. V lost 1 base to trimming and J lost 5 bases; unmatched junction nucleotides: 2. Germline V gives CDR1 SGHDN, CDR2 FVKESK. This CDR3 has 13 amino acids. DNA of the CDR3: TGTGCCAGCAGCCAAGGACAGGGAGACGAGCAGTACTTC. This translates into CASSQGQGDEQYF.

This clone has a single count. CDR3 sequence reads: CASSALKQGGEQYF. The CDR3 nucleotides are TGTGCCAGCAGTGCCCTAAAGCAGGGAGGCGAGCAGTACTTC. V gene TRBV2 combines with J gene TRBJ2-7, with D possibly TRBD2 on 6 matching bases. V dropped 4 bases and J dropped 6 bases, with 16 bases sitting between them. The V gene's germline CDR1 is SNHLY and CDR2 FYNNEI. CDR3 size: 14 residues.

The V and J genes are TRBV5-4 and TRBJ2-7, with 11 bases lining up with TRBD2. Germline V gene data show CDR1 as SGHNT and CDR2 as YYREEE (reference sequence). V shed 3 bases, J shed 3 bases, and the junction held 5 bases outside the gene matches. The CDR3 is 15 amino acids. The CDR3 loop reads CASSSLAGGSYEQYF. The CDR3 coding sequence is TGTGCCAGCAGCTCCCTAGCGGGAGGAAGCTACGAGCAGTACTTC.

This chain links TRBV19 with TRBJ1-1; 10 nucleotides agree with TRBD1. The germline CDR1 and CDR2 sequences are LNHDA and SQIVND (reference sequence). The CDR3 consists of 16 residues. V dropped 2 bases and J dropped 0; count of bases not matched to a gene: 3. The CDR3 spells CASSISGTGVNTEAFF. The CDR3 DNA reads TGTGCCAGTAGTATAAGCGGGACAGGGGTGAACACTGAAGCTTTCTTT.

The V and J genes are TRBV5-4 and TRBJ2-5, with 7 bases identical to TRBD1. V was clipped by 3 bases and J by 4 bases; unmatched bases: 6. The germline V gene encodes CDR1 SGHNT and CDR2 YYREEE (reference sequence). This CDR3 spans 14 amino acids. CDR3 DNA: TGTGCCAGCAGCTCGACAGGGAAAGGAGAGACCCAGTACTTC. Its translation: CASSSTGKGETQYF.

J is TRBJ1-5 and V is TRBV10-2; D is perhaps TRBD1 (5 bases). The CDR3 spans 14 residues. V was cut by 3 bases and J by 5 bases, with 11 bases left in between. Germline lookup yields CDR1 WSHSY and CDR2 SAAADI. The CDR3 DNA sequence: TGCGCCAGCAGTGAAGCGGGGGGTTATCAGCCCCAGCATTTT. Translating gives CASSEAGGYQPQHF.

The rearrangement links TRBV11-2 to TRBJ1-5; D may be TRBD1 (6 bases). The length of the CDR3 is 14 residues. CDR1 is SGHAT and CDR2 is FQNNGV in the germline V gene. V gave up 5 bases and J gave up 2 bases, with 10 bases separating them. CDR3 residues: CASSPAGGNQPQHF. CDR3 nucleotide sequence: TGTGCCAGCAGCCCCGCAGGGGGCAATCAGCCCCAGCATTTT.

The chain uses TRBV29-1 and TRBJ1-1, with D hard to call. Germline lookup yields CDR1 SQVTM and CDR2 ANQGSEA. The CDR3 sequence is 12 residues long. Trimming cost V 5 bases and J 0 bases, with 7 bases left between them. DNA of the CDR3: TGCAGCGTTCTGGCGGTGAACACTGAAGCTTTCTTT. This translates into CSVLAVNTEAFF.

The chain couples TRBV6-5 to TRBJ1-1; maybe TRBD1 (6 bases). This CDR3 is built from 15 residues. Germline lookup yields CDR1 MNHEY and CDR2 SVGAGI. The V gene lost 0 bases and the J gene lost 2 bases, with 10 bases spanning the gap. The DNA of the CDR3 is TGTGCCAGCAGTTACTCGGGCAGGGGTAACACTGAAGCTTTCTTT. Translated, it gives CASSYSGRGNTEAFF.

V usage is TRBV28 and J usage is TRBJ1-4; 8 bases map to TRBD1. This CDR3 comprises 14 residues. V lost 4 bases and J lost 5; bases outside the gene matches: 3. CDR1 MDHEN and CDR2 SYDVKM come from the germline V gene. Here the CDR3 reads CASSSTGANEKLFF. Here the CDR3 DNA reads TGTGCCAGCAGTTCGACAGGGGCAAATGAAAAACTGTTTTTT.

This CDR3 reads CASEPGQREKLFF. The CDR3 nucleotides are TGTGCCAGCGAGCCGGGACAGCGTGAAAAACTGTTTTTT. V usage is TRBV6-1 and J usage is TRBJ1-4, with 7 bases matching TRBD1. The CDR3 is 13 amino acids. The germline CDR1 and CDR2 sequences are MNHNS and SASEGT. V lost 8 bases to trimming and J lost 7 bases; unmatched junction nucleotides: 7.

CDR3 coding DNA: TGTGCCACCCGAAGAGCCTGTGACAACTACGAGCAGTACTTC. This translates into CATRRACDNYEQYF. J is TRBJ2-7 and V is TRBV21-1; the D call TRBD1 from the table was never checked on the DNA. TRBV21-1 is noted as a pseudogene. This CDR3 is built from 14 residues.

Comment on this clone: An end of the junction does not agree with germline; a read error may underlie this. The J gene is TRBJ1-1, the V gene TRBV27; D perhaps matches TRBD1 (5 bases). The CDR3 is 14 amino acids. Looked up from germline, CDR1 is MNHEY and CDR2 is SMNVEV (reference sequence). CDR3 sequence (DNA): TGTGCCAGCACCTCCCATTTCCCGGACACGGAAGCTTTCTTT. Residues: CASTSHFPDTEAFF.

V and J are TRBV2 and TRBJ2-2, with D possibly matching TRBD2 (5 bases). From germline, CDR1 is SNHLY and CDR2 FYNNEI. V gave up 8 bases and J gave up 4 bases, with 17 bases separating them. This CDR3 region has 15 residues. The chain's CDR3 is CASGPGSRSTGELFF. In DNA form, the CDR3 reads TGTGCCAGCGGACCGGGATCTAGGAGCACCGGGGAGCTGTTTTTT.

This rearrangement joins TRBV2 to TRBJ2-7; D gene ambiguous. Germline CDR1 SNHLY, CDR2 FYNNEI. The CDR3 sequence is 12 residues long. Trimming stripped 7 bases from V and 3 bases from J, with 10 bases between. This chain's CDR3 is CASKPDIYEQYF. The CDR3 DNA reads TGTGCCAGCAAACCCGACATCTACGAGCAGTACTTC.

This clone was seen once. The J gene is TRBJ1-2, the V gene TRBV19; possible D gene TRBD1, 6 bases. V dropped 4 bases and J dropped 4 bases, with 16 bases sitting between them. Germline loops: CDR1 LNHDA, CDR2 SQIVND (reference sequence). This CDR3 is built from 15 residues. This CDR3 is CASSTFGQSSYGYTF. CDR3 bases: TGTGCCAGTAGTACTTTCGGACAGAGCTCCTATGGCTACACCTTC.

The gene calls are TRBV19 and TRBJ1-4; 8 bases fit TRBD1. CDR1 is LNHDA, CDR2 SQIVND, per germline (reference sequence). This CDR3 has 17 amino acids. The V and J ends lost 6 bases and 2 bases, in that order; junction bases with no gene match: 11. CDR3 in amino acids: CASRWRGTGGTNEKLFF. The CDR3 nucleotides read TGTGCCAGTAGATGGCGTGGGACAGGTGGGACTAATGAAAAACTGTTTTTT.

The V gene is TRBV27, the J gene TRBJ1-5; 7 nucleotides line up with TRBD1. V shed 3 bases, J shed 4 bases, and the junction held 9 bases outside the gene matches. Per the germline V gene, CDR1 is MNHEY and CDR2 is SMNVEV (reference sequence). The CDR3 is made up of 16 amino acids. CDR3 sequence reads: CASSLRGGAGNQPQHF. CDR3 DNA: TGTGCCAGCAGTTTGAGAGGGGGCGCGGGAAATCAGCCCCAGCATTTT.

The chain links TRBV9 to TRBJ1-1, with D tentatively TRBD1 (6 bases). Trimming shortened V by 3 bases and J by 5 bases, and 14 bases separated the two germline ends. From germline, CDR1 is SGDLS and CDR2 YYNGEE. The CDR3 spans 14 residues. CDR3 amino acids: CASSEKQGRTEAFF. Written as DNA, the CDR3 is TGTGCCAGCAGCGAAAAACAGGGAAGGACTGAAGCTTTCTTT.